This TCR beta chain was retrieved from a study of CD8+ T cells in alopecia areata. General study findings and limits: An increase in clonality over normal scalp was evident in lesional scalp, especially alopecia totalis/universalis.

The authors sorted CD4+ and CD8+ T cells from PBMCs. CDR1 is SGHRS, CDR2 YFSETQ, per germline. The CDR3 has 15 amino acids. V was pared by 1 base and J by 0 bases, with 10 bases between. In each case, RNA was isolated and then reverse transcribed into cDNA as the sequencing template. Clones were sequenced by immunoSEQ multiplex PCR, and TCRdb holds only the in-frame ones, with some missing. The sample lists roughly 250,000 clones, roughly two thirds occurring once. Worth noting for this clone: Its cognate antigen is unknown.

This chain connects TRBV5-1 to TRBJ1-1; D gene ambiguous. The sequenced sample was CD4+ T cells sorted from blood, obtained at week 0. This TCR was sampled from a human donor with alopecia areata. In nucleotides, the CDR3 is TGCGCCAGCAGCTTGCGCGGGGATCTGAACACTGAAGCTTTCTTT. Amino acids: CASSLRGDLNTEAFF.